The 18 T cell receptor beta chains given below trace back to one sample, sequenced in a study of Ad26.COV2.S vaccination and SARS-CoV-2 variants. Profiled with immunoSEQ multiplex PCR; TCRdb holds only in-frame clones, not every one. The sample shows roughly 410,000 clones, 83% of them seen only once. Documented treatment: some 19 received Ad26.COV2.S at low or high dose, single or two shots; roughly 5 received placebo; per-sample allocation not given. Sampling occurred on day 63 after the first vaccine or placebo injection. The sequencing used peripheral blood, collected in a trial of Ad26.COV2.S vaccine versus placebo. These receptors were taken from a person between 18 and 65 years old who received the Ad26.COV2.S COVID-19 vaccine or a placebo.

The chain uses TRBV7-2 and TRBJ2-1; D may correspond to TRBD1 or TRBD2 (5 bases each). CDR3 length equals 16 residues. Germline loops: CDR1 SGHTA, CDR2 FQGNSA. Trimming removed 6 bases from V and 3 bases from J, with 18 bases in between. CDR3 nucleotides: TGTGCCAGCAGTTCAAAACACGGGGCTATCTACAATGAGCAGTTCTTC. Protein: CASSSKHGAIYNEQFF.

This clone was picked up one time. This rearrangement joins TRBV3-1 (or the pseudogene TRBV3-2) to TRBJ2-2, with no clear D. V was trimmed by 3 bases and J by 4 bases, leaving 12 bases between them. The germline gives CDR1 LGHDT, CDR2 YNNKEL (reference sequence). The CDR3 spans 15 residues. The CDR3 DNA is TGTGCCAGCAGCCATCAGAATTCTCTCACCGGGGAGCTGTTTTTT. This encodes CASSHQNSLTGELFF.

This sequence joins TRBV5-1 and TRBJ2-1; 10 bases map to TRBD2. The germline V gene encodes CDR1 SGHRS and CDR2 YFSETQ. The CDR3 consists of 15 residues. V shed 2 bases and J 6 bases; nucleotides not matched to a gene: 5. Here the CDR3 reads CASSFIAGGSNEQFF. The CDR3 nucleotides are TGCGCCAGCAGCTTTATAGCGGGGGGCTCCAATGAGCAGTTCTTC.

This chain links TRBV3-1 (or the pseudogene TRBV3-2) with TRBJ2-5; the D gene is possibly TRBD1 (5 bases). The CDR3 sequence is 10 residues long. CDR1 is LGHDT and CDR2 is YNNKEL in the germline V gene (reference sequence). Trimming stripped 8 bases from V and 4 bases from J, with 5 bases between. The CDR3 DNA sequence: TGTGCCAGCGGGGCAGAGACCCAGTACTTC. This gives the protein CASGAETQYF.

This clone has only a few counts. The same CDR3 arises from other DNA sequences in this sample as well. V and J are TRBV30 and TRBJ1-5; D possibly corresponds to TRBD1 (5 bases). Germline lookup yields CDR1 GTSNPN and CDR2 SVGIG (reference sequence). CDR3 size: 13 residues. V lost 0 bases, J lost 2 bases, and 5 bases lay in between. The CDR3 DNA is TGTGCCTGGAGTGTAGGGGGCAATCAGCCCCAGCATTTT. It specifies CAWSVGGNQPQHF.

The chain's CDR3 is CASSHSGAGDTQYF. CDR3 sequence (DNA): TGTGCCAGCAGCCACAGCGGGGCAGGAGATACGCAGTATTTT. The rearrangement joins TRBV14 to TRBJ2-3; TRBD2 agrees at 7 bases. V trimming: 3 bases; J trimming: 5 bases; junction bases outside the gene matches: 5. Germline assignment: CDR1 SGHDN and CDR2 FVKESK. CDR3 length equals 14 residues.

This rearrangement joins TRBV6-4 to TRBJ2-1, with D perhaps matching TRBD2 (6 bases). Germline V gene data show CDR1 as MRHNA and CDR2 as SNTAGT. Trimming stripped 5 bases from V and 0 bases from J, with 14 bases between. CDR3 length equals 16 residues. CDR3 nucleotide sequence: TGTGCCAGCAGTCTGGGGGACGGGAGCTCCTACAATGAGCAGTTCTTC. Translated: CASSLGDGSSYNEQFF.

The chain has TRBV2 and TRBJ2-3; D may be TRBD2 (6 bases). The V end was cut by 5 bases, the J end by 1 base, with 10 bases between. Germline assignment: CDR1 SNHLY and CDR2 FYNNEI. There are 14 residues in the CDR3. The CDR3 nucleotides read TGTGCCAGCAGTCCGGCTAGCGGCACAGATACGCAGTATTTT. Protein sequence: CASSPASGTDTQYF. The full variable domain, with the rest looked up from reference TRBV2 and TRBJ2-3, is EPEVTQTPSHQVTQMGQEVILRCVPISNHLYFYWYRQILGQKVEFLVSFYNNEISEKSEIFDDQFSVERPDGSNFTLKIRSTKLEDSAMYFCASSPASGTDTQYFGPGTRLTVL.

The J gene is TRBJ2-3, the V gene TRBV18; maybe TRBD2 (5 bases). Trimming pared 8 bases from V and 0 bases from J, leaving 15 bases between. CDR3 size: 15 residues. Germline CDR1 is KGHSH and CDR2 is LQKENI. CDR3: CASRREGLSTDTQYF. The CDR3 region has the DNA TGTGCCAGCCGACGAGAGGGCCTTAGCACAGATACGCAGTATTTT.

This clone was detected a few times. The rearrangement links TRBV5-1 to TRBJ1-2, with D unclear. The V gene's germline CDR1 is SGHRS and CDR2 YFSETQ. The CDR3 loop spans 14 amino acids. Trimming stripped 4 bases from V and 4 bases from J, with 14 bases between. CDR3 sequence: CASSPVSLGYGYTF. The CDR3, as DNA: TGCGCCAGCAGCCCCGTCTCTCTCGGCTATGGCTACACCTTC.

Details on this clone: This sample also contains other DNA sequences that code for the same CDR3. The J gene is TRBJ2-2, the V gene TRBV9, with D tentatively TRBD1 (6 bases). V lost 4 bases and J 0 bases, leaving 10 bases between the germline ends. Germline V gives CDR1 SGDLS, CDR2 YYNGEE. The length of the CDR3 is 15 residues. The CDR3 loop is CASSPRTANTGELFF. CDR3 in DNA: TGTGCCAGCAGCCCCCGGACAGCGAACACCGGGGAGCTGTTTTTT.

The sample holds one count of this clone. The chain joins TRBV3-1 (or the pseudogene TRBV3-2) to TRBJ2-5; 7 bases agree with TRBD2. V dropped 0 bases and J dropped 4; count of bases not matched to a gene: 11. Germline V CDR1 and CDR2: LGHDT, YNNKEL (reference sequence). The CDR3 sequence is 17 residues long. The CDR3 sequence: CASSQEEGRAERETQYF. CDR3 coding DNA: TGTGCCAGCAGCCAAGAGGAGGGGAGGGCCGAAAGAGAGACCCAGTACTTC.

The rearrangement joins TRBV18 to TRBJ2-5; no clear D. This CDR3 is built from 13 residues. Germline CDR1 reads KGHSH; CDR2 reads LQKENI. V lost 4 bases, J lost 1 base, and 7 bases lay in between. The CDR3 here is CASSLSTQETQYF. DNA of the CDR3: TGTGCCAGCTCACTCAGCACCCAAGAGACCCAGTACTTC.

The chain joins TRBV6-2 or TRBV6-3 to TRBJ1-2, with TRBD1 identical over 10 bases. The CDR3 covers 15 residues. CDR1 is MNHEY, CDR2 SVGEGT, per germline. V trimming: 3 bases; J trimming: 7 bases; junction bases outside the gene matches: 8. The CDR3 reads CASSYPGQGLSGYTF. The DNA for the CDR3 is TGTGCCAGCAGTTATCCGGGACAGGGGTTAAGTGGCTACACCTTC.

The rearrangement joins TRBV3-1 (or the pseudogene TRBV3-2) to TRBJ2-1; D tentatively fits TRBD1 or TRBD2 (6 bases each). V was shortened by 6 bases and J by 4 bases, with 16 bases between the two germline ends. CDR1 is LGHDT and CDR2 is YNNKEL in the germline V gene (reference sequence). The CDR3 spans 15 residues. Here the CDR3 DNA reads TGTGCCAGCAGTTCCGGGGGCCAGCCATACAATGAGCAGTTCTTC. Translated: CASSSGGQPYNEQFF.

The rearrangement joins TRBV12-3 or TRBV12-4 to TRBJ1-6; 7 bases map to TRBD1. The CDR3 extends over 13 amino acids. Germline trimming cut 6 bases from V and 8 bases from J; bases unmatched to any gene: 4. Here the CDR3 reads CASRRQGDSPLHF. The CDR3 region has the DNA TGTGCCAGCAGGAGACAGGGTGATTCACCCCTCCACTTT.

This chain uses TRBV12-3 or TRBV12-4 with TRBJ1-6; no reliable D call. Trimming took 5 bases from V and 10 from J, leaving 9 bases between them. The CDR3 runs to 12 residues. In nucleotides, the CDR3 is TGTGCCAGCAGTCTCCCGAGGTCACCCCTCCACTTT. This sequence encodes CASSLPRSPLHF.

The chain employs TRBV18 and TRBJ2-3; 9 bases map to TRBD1. The CDR3 has 15 residues. V was pared by 5 bases and J by 0 bases, with 3 bases of the junction left unmatched. The germline gives CDR1 KGHSH, CDR2 LQKENI. This CDR3 is CASSYRGPSTDTQYF. CDR3 nucleotide sequence: TGTGCCAGCTCATACAGGGGGCCGAGCACAGATACGCAGTATTTT.